This T cell receptor (beta chain) came from a study of T cells in Graves' hyperthyroidism and ophthalmopathy. Per the germline V gene, CDR1 is DFQATT and CDR2 is SNEGSKA (reference sequence). This CDR3 is 12 amino acids long. With V trimmed by 5 bases and J by 3 bases, 3 bases remained unmatched. There were TCR beta CDR3 regions amplified from RNA transcripts. The primer set for the first-round RT-PCR of the TCR CDR3 was HTBI. TCRdb independently ran MiXCR on the multiplex PCR reads; one entry per CDR3 protein. Of more than 50,000 distinct CDR3 sequences in the sample, roughly 49% are singletons; the top ten hold roughly 12%. Ophthalmopathy cases met thresholds of Clinical Activity Score at least 3, NOSPECS grade at least 4 and duration under 3 months. Diagnostic assessment was based on clinical symptoms, serum thyroxine and TRAb, thyroid ultrasound and orbital computed tomography. Each 10 ml fresh peripheral blood draw supplied the PBMCs.

There are many counts of this clonotype. The rearrangement uses TRBV20-1 and TRBJ1-2; 7 nucleotides match TRBD1. The sequence derives from a woman in her thirties with Graves' ophthalmopathy. Sequencing used blood. CDR3 nucleotide sequence: TGCAGTGCTCCCGACAGGGACTATGGCTACACCTTC. It codes for CSAPDRDYGYTF.